This paragraph covers one T cell receptor (beta chain) sequence. What it binds is not known. A much larger clone sits a single nucleotide away, making a read error possible. The entry originates in a study of blood T cells in healthy people across ages. General study points: Bulk PBMC profiling left naive and antigen-experienced comparisons inconclusive.

A sample-barcoded 5' primer and a J-beta primer mix were used in a second PCR of about 6 to 12 cycles. MiXCR, run by TCRdb on the 5' RACE reads, gives a single entry per CDR3 protein. The table has around 1,500,000 distinct CDR3 sequences, roughly 28% seen once; the top ten hold roughly 8%. The CDR3 is 16 residues long. V lost 2 bases and J 13 bases, leaving 24 bases between the germline ends. Germline assignment: CDR1 LNHNV and CDR2 YYDKDF (reference sequence). The J gene is TRBJ2-4, the V gene TRBV15; D is ambiguous. The source material was blood. The source is a woman in her 30s in good health. CDR3 region: CATSRTDGRSAEAQYF. The CDR3 DNA follows: TGTGCCACCAGCAGAACGGACGGAAGGTCGGCTGAGGCCCAGTACTTC. The entire variable domain, with the rest obtained from reference TRBV15 and TRBJ2-4, is as follows: DAMVIQNPRYQVTQFGKPVTLSCSQTLNHNVMYWYQQKSSQAPKLLFHYYDKDFNNEADTPDNFQSRRPNTSFCFLDIRSPGLGDTAMYLCATSRTDGRSAEAQYFGAGTRLSVL.